This TCR beta chain was sequenced during a study of cytomegalovirus exposure and HLA in healthy donors. Losses at the gene ends were 1 base for V and 4 bases for J; bases not matched to a gene: 6. Germline assignment: CDR1 SGHNT and CDR2 YENEEA. The length of the CDR3 is 16 residues. Worth noting for this clone: The antigen remains undetermined.

The PCR ran on 60 Vbeta and 13 Jbeta primers. Sequencing used immunoSEQ multiplex PCR; TCRdb keeps in-frame clones, though not all of them. The sample totals over 80,000 clones. This cohort consisted of healthy bone marrow donors. General study points: 150 or so TCR beta chains were listed as cytomegalovirus-associated. A later analysis linked a missense variant in DCLRE1C to the trimming of TCR beta V and J genes. Later on, analysis showed that most CMV-associated TCR beta chains appeared to be HLA-restricted.

The source material was PBMCs. This TCR was sampled from a girl between 5 and 17 years old in good health and CMV-seropositive. V gene TRBV11-3 combines with J gene TRBJ2-3, with 9 bases aligning to TRBD1. The CDR3 DNA is TGTGCCAGCAGCTTAGTCGGACAGGGGTTCGCAGATACGCAGTATTTT. This encodes CASSLVGQGFADTQYF. The whole variable domain, filled in from reference TRBV11-3 and TRBJ2-3, reads EAGVVQSPRYKIIEKKQPVAFWCNPISGHNTLYWYLQNLGQGPELLIRYENEEAVDDSQLPKDRFSAERLKGVDSTLKIQPAELGDSAVYLCASSLVGQGFADTQYFGPGTRLTVL.